The 17 T cell receptor beta chains below were found in one sample sequenced in a study of CD8+ T cells in alopecia areata. As the sequencing template, cDNA was produced by extracting RNA and reverse transcribing it. Measured with immunoSEQ multiplex PCR; TCRdb has only the in-frame clones, and not every one. The sample yields roughly 170,000 clones, 50% to 75% seen once. This sample comprised CD4+ T cells sorted from blood, obtained at week 0. These receptors were collected from a human donor with alopecia areata.

The CDR3 is CAWSGARNQPQHF. The CDR3 DNA is TGTGCCTGGAGCGGGGCCCGTAATCAGCCCCAGCATTTT. This sequence joins TRBV30 and TRBJ1-5, with a weak D call TRBD1 (5 bases). Germline V gene data show CDR1 as GTSNPN and CDR2 as SVGIG (reference sequence). This CDR3 has 13 residues. Trimming left V 3 bases short and J 4 bases short, with 10 bases between.

This clone has only one observation. V and J are TRBV9 and TRBJ2-2, with D perhaps matching TRBD1 or TRBD2 (5 bases each). Trimming stripped 4 bases from V and 4 bases from J, with 11 bases between. CDR1 SGDLS and CDR2 YYNGEE come from the germline V gene. The CDR3 contains 14 residues. The chain's CDR3 is CASSHGTATGELFF. CDR3 nucleotide sequence: TGTGCCAGCAGCCATGGGACGGCCACCGGGGAGCTGTTTTTT.

This rearrangement joins TRBV5-1 to TRBJ1-1; maybe TRBD1 (5 bases). The V gene's germline CDR1 is SGHRS and CDR2 YFSETQ. V lost 2 bases and J 1 base, leaving 6 bases between the germline ends. The CDR3 totals 13 residues. The CDR3 coding sequence is TGCGCCAGCAGCTTTACAGGGAACACTGAAGCTTTCTTT. It codes for CASSFTGNTEAFF.

This clone appeared a few times. The chain carries TRBV6-5 and TRBJ2-2; D is ambiguous. The CDR3 has 12 amino acids. The germline V gene encodes CDR1 MNHEY and CDR2 SVGAGI. V gave up 0 bases and J gave up 8 bases, with 4 bases separating them. Here the CDR3 DNA reads TGTGCCAGCAGTTACTCGAAGGGGGAGCTGTTTTTT. It encodes CASSYSKGELFF.

The chain combines TRBV29-1 with TRBJ2-7; maybe TRBD2 (6 bases). The CDR3 is 14 residues long. V was trimmed by 4 bases and J by 7 bases, leaving 20 bases between them. Germline CDR1 reads SQVTM; CDR2 reads ANQGSEA. The CDR3 is CSVGRGGVPGEQYF. CDR3 nucleotide sequence: TGCAGCGTTGGGAGGGGCGGGGTGCCAGGTGAGCAGTACTTC.

The CDR3: CSARGLMNTEAFF. Here the CDR3 DNA reads TGCAGCGCCAGGGGGTTGATGAACACTGAAGCTTTCTTT. J is TRBJ1-1 and V is TRBV29-1, with 7 bases aligning to TRBD1. V was clipped by 7 bases and J by 0 bases; unmatched bases: 5. Per germline, CDR1 SQVTM and CDR2 ANQGSEA. There are 13 residues in the CDR3.

In this sample, this clone turned up a few times. The CDR3 sequence: CSAGGALGGLGETQYF. The CDR3 DNA sequence: TGCAGCGCCGGCGGGGCACTTGGGGGTTTAGGAGAGACCCAGTACTTC. This chain links TRBV29-1 with TRBJ2-5; D is perhaps TRBD2 (6 bases). Trimming left V 7 bases short and J 4 bases short, with 25 bases between. CDR1 is SQVTM and CDR2 is ANQGSEA in the germline V gene. This CDR3 comprises 16 residues.

The rearrangement links TRBV30 to TRBJ1-6; 9 positions match TRBD1. With 0 bases clipped from V and 5 bases from J, the junction kept 2 bases outside the gene matches. The CDR3 loop spans 15 amino acids. Per the germline V gene, CDR1 is GTSNPN and CDR2 is SVGIG (reference sequence). The DNA for the CDR3 is TGTGCCTGGAGTGTACGGGACAGGGATAATTCACCCCTCCACTTT. Protein: CAWSVRDRDNSPLHF.

This chain uses TRBV4-1 with TRBJ1-2, with D possibly TRBD1 on 6 matching bases. The ends were cut back, 2 bases at V and 3 bases at J, with 13 bases in the middle. CDR1 is MGHRA, CDR2 YSYEKL, per germline. This CDR3 spans 15 amino acids. The CDR3 sequence: CASSQPTQGYYGYTF. The CDR3 nucleotides read TGCGCCAGCAGCCAACCCACCCAGGGGTACTATGGCTACACCTTC.

The chain carries TRBV5-1 and TRBJ1-1; D is uncertain. With 0 bases removed from V and 6 bases from J, the gap between germline ends came to 9 bases. The CDR3 has 13 amino acids. The V gene's germline CDR1 is SGHRS and CDR2 YFSETQ. In DNA, the CDR3 is TGCGCCAGCAGCTTGGATGGACGGTCTGAAGCTTTCTTT. It is translated as CASSLDGRSEAFF.

The chain has TRBV9 and TRBJ1-2, with TRBD1 matching over 7 bases. Per the germline V gene, CDR1 is SGDLS and CDR2 is YYNGEE. The CDR3 is made up of 15 amino acids. Trimming at V came to 4 bases and at J to 3 bases, leaving 9 bases not matched to a gene. The CDR3 loop is CASSSRTGPDYGYTF. CDR3 DNA: TGTGCCAGCAGCTCGAGGACAGGTCCGGACTATGGCTACACCTTC.

The gene calls are TRBV5-1 and TRBJ2-3; D is unclear. The germline V gene encodes CDR1 SGHRS and CDR2 YFSETQ. V was pared by 4 bases and J by 6 bases, with 6 bases between. The CDR3 is 11 amino acids. The DNA of the CDR3 is TGCGCCAGCAGCGTGTGGGATACGCAGTATTTT. It translates to CASSVWDTQYF.

The chain recombines TRBV29-1 with TRBJ1-2; D unresolved. Germline-derived CDR1 and CDR2 are SQVTM and ANQGSEA. V lost 6 bases, J lost 7 bases, and 15 bases lay in between. This CDR3 is built from 12 residues. CDR3 DNA sequence: TGCAGCGTGTCGCCGGGAGAGGCTGGCTACACCTTC. Translated: CSVSPGEAGYTF.

This clone turned up a few times. This chain joins TRBV30 and TRBJ1-1, with 8 bases aligning to TRBD1. This CDR3 region has 12 residues. The germline gives CDR1 GTSNPN, CDR2 SVGIG (reference sequence). J lost 3 bases, V lost 8 bases, and 5 bases had no gene match. CDR3 DNA sequence: TGTGCCAGAGACAGGGGAGACACTGAAGCTTTCTTT. This codes for CARDRGDTEAFF.

In its sample, this clone was seen a few times. J is TRBJ1-5 and V is TRBV29-1, with unresolved D. With 4 bases removed from V and 4 bases from J, the gap between germline ends came to 8 bases. The CDR3 is 12 residues long. CDR1 SQVTM and CDR2 ANQGSEA come from the germline V gene. The CDR3 DNA reads TGCAGCGTTGCGGTCTTTAATCAGCCCCAGCATTTT. This encodes CSVAVFNQPQHF.

This sequence joins TRBV11-1 and TRBJ2-5; D remains ambiguous. The CDR3 loop spans 14 amino acids. The V gene's germline CDR1 is SGHAT and CDR2 FQDESV (reference sequence). Trimming shortened V by 5 bases and J by 5 bases, and 15 bases separated the two germline ends. The CDR3: CASSARGWMETQYF. The CDR3 nucleotides are TGTGCCAGCAGCGCAAGAGGTTGGATGGAGACCCAGTACTTC. Combining the CDR3 with reference TRBV11-1 and TRBJ2-5 gives the whole variable domain EAEVAQSPRYKITEKSQAVAFWCDPISGHATLYWYRQILGQGPELLVQFQDESVVDDSQLPKDRFSAERLKGVDSTLKIQPAELGDSAMYLCASSARGWMETQYFGPGTRLLVL.

The genes are TRBV6-1 and TRBJ2-5; D is perhaps TRBD2 (5 bases). Near its end, the DNA agrees better with TRBJ2-7, so the J call may be wrong. The CDR3 has 14 amino acids. CDR1 and CDR2 from the germline V gene are MNHNS and SASEGT. The CDR3 spells CASSGYGPRAEQYF. CDR3 sequence (DNA): TGTGCCAGCAGTGGGTATGGACCGAGGGCCGAGCAGTACTTC.